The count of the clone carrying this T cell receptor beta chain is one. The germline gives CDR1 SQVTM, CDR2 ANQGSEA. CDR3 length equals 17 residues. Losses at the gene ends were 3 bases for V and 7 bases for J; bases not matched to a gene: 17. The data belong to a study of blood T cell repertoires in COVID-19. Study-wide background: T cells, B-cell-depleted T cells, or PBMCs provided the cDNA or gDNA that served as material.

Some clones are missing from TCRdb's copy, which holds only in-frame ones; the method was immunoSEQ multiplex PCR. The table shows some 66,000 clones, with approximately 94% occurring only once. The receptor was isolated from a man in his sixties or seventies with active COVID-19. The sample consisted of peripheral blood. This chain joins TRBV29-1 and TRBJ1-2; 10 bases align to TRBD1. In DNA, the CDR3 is TGCAGCGTTGATTCGGCGACAGGGGGCGGTCGTAGCTCTGGCTACACCTTC. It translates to CSVDSATGGGRSSGYTF.